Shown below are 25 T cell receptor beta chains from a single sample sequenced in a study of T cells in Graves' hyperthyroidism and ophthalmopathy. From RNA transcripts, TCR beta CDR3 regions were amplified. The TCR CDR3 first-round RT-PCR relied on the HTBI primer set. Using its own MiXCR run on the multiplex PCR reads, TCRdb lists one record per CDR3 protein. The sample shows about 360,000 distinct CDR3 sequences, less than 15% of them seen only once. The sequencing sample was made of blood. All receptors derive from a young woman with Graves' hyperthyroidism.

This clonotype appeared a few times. The DNA for the CDR3 is TGCAGCGTTACAAGCAACTATGGCTACACCTTC. Amino acid sequence: CSVTSNYGYTF. The chain carries TRBV29-1 and TRBJ1-2; no firm D call. There are 11 residues in the CDR3. The germline gives CDR1 SQVTM, CDR2 ANQGSEA. V was clipped by 5 bases and J by 2 bases, with 6 bases between them.

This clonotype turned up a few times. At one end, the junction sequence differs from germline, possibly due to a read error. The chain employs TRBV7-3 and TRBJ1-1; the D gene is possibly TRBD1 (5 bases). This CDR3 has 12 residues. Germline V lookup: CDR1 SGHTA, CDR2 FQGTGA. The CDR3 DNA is TGTGCCAGCGGCTTTGGGGGCACTGAAGCTTTCTTT. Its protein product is CASGFGGTEAFF.

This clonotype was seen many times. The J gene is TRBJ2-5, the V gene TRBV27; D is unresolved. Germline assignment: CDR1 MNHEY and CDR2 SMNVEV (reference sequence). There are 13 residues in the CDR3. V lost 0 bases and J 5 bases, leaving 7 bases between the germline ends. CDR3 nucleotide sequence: TGTGCCAGCAGTTTATCTGTGTTTGAGACCCAGTACTTC. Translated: CASSLSVFETQYF.

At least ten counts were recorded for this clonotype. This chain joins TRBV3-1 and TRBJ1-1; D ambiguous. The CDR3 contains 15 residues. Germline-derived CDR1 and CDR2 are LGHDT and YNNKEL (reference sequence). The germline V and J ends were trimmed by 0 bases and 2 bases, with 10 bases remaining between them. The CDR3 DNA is TGTGCCAGCAGCCAAGAGCCCGCCGTTAACACTGAAGCTTTCTTT. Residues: CASSQEPAVNTEAFF.

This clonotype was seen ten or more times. The CDR3 loop reads CATSGRSQETQYF. In DNA, the CDR3 is TGTGCCACCAGCGGGCGGTCACAAGAGACCCAGTACTTC. V usage is TRBV15 and J usage is TRBJ2-5; D gene uncertain. CDR1 and CDR2 (germline): LNHNV, YYDKDF (reference sequence). The V end lost 5 bases, the J end lost 2 bases, and 9 bases lay between the germline ends. The CDR3 extends over 13 amino acids.

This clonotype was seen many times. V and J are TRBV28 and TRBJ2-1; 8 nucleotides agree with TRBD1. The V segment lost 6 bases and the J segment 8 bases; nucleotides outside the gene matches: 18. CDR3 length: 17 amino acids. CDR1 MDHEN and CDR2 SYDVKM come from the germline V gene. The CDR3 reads CASSSRAGQGHWYEQFF. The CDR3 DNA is TGTGCCAGCAGCTCCCGAGCAGGACAGGGACACTGGTATGAGCAGTTCTTC.

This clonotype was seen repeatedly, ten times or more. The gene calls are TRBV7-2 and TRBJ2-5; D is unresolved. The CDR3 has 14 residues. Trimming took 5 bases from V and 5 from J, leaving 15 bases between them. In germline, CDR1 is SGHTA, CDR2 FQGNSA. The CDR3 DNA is TGTGCCAGCAGCCCCCGCCGGATAGGGGAGACCCAGTACTTC. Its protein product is CASSPRRIGETQYF. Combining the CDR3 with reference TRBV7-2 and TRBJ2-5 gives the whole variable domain GAGVSQSPSNKVTEKGKDVELRCDPISGHTALYWYRQSLGQGLEFLIYFQGNSAPDKSGLPSDRFSAERTGGSVSTLTIQRTQQEDSAVYLCASSPRRIGETQYFGPGTRLLVL.

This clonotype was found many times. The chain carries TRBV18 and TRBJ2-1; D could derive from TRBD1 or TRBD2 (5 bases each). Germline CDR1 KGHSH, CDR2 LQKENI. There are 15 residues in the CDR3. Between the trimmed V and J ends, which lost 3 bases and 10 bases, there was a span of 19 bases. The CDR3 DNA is TGTGCCAGCTCACCGCAAATGGCTGAGGGGAACGAGCAGTTCTTC. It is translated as CASSPQMAEGNEQFF. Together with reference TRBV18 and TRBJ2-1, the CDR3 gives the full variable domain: NAGVMQNPRHLVRRRGQEARLRCSPMKGHSHVYWYRQLPEEGLKFMVYLQKENIIDESGMPKERFSAEFPKEGPSILRIQQVVRGDSAAYFCASSPQMAEGNEQFFGPGTRLTVL.

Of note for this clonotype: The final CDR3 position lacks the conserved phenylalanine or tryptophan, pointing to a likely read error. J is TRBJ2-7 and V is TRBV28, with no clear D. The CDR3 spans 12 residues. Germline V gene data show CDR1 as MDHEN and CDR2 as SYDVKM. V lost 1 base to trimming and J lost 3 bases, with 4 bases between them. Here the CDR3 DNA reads TGTGCCAGCAGTTTATCATACTACGAGCAGTACCTC. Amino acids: CASSLSYYEQYL.

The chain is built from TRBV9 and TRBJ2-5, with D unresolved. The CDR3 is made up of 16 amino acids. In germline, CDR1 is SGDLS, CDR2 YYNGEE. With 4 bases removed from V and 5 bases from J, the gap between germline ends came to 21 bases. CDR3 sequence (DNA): TGTGCCAGCAGCCCCCATGTCGTACCAACAAGGGAGACCCAGTACTTC. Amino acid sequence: CASSPHVVPTRETQYF.

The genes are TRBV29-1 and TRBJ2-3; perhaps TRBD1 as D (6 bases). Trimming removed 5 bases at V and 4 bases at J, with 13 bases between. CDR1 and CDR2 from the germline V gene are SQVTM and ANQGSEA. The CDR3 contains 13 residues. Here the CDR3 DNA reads TGCAGCGTTTACAGGGTTGGCTCAGATACGCAGTATTTT. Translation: CSVYRVGSDTQYF.

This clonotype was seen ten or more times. CDR3 nucleotides: TGTGCCAGCAGCCCGTATCGTCTAGCGGGAACAGATACGCAGTATTTT. This sequence encodes CASSPYRLAGTDTQYF. The chain employs TRBV7-3 and TRBJ2-3; 9 positions agree with TRBD2. Germline CDR1 reads SGHTA; CDR2 reads FQGTGA. With 5 bases clipped from V and 3 bases from J, the junction kept 9 bases outside the gene matches. The CDR3 contains 16 residues.

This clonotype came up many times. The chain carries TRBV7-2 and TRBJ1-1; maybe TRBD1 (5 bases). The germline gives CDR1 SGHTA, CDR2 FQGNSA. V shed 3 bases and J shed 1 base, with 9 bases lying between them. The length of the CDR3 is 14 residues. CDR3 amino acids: CASSFWGGNTEAFF. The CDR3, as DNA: TGTGCCAGCAGCTTCTGGGGGGGGAACACTGAAGCTTTCTTT.

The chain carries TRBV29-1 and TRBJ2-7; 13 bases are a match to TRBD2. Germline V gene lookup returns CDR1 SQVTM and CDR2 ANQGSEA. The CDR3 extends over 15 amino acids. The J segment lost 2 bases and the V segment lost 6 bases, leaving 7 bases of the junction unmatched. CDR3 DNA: TGCAGCGTCACCGGGACTAGCGGGACCCCCTACGAGCAGTACTTC. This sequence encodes CSVTGTSGTPYEQYF.

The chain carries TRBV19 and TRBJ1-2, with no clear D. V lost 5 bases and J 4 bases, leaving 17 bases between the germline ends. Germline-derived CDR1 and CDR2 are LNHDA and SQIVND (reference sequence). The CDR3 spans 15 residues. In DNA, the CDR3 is TGTGCCAGTAGTTCTTCACGGGCCGTTTTCTATGGCTACACCTTC. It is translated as CASSSSRAVFYGYTF.

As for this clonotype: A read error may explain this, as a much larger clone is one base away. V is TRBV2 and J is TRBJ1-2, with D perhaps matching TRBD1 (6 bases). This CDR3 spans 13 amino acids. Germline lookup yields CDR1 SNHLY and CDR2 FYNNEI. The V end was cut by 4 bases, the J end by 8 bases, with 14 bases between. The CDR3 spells CASSGGRDMGYTF. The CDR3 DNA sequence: TGTGCCAGCAGTGGGGGACGGGACATGGGCTACACCTTC.

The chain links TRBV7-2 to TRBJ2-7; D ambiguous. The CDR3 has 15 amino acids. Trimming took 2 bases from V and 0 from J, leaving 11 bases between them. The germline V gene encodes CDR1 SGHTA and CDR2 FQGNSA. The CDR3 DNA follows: TGTGCCAGCAGCTTAAGGGTCCTCAGCTCCTACGAGCAGTACTTC. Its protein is CASSLRVLSSYEQYF.

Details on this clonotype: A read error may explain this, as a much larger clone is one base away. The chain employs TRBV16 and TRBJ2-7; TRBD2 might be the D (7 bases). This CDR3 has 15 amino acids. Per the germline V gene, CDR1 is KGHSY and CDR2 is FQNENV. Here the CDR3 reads CASSQLQGGIYEQSF. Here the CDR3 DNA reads TGTGCCAGCAGCCAGTTACAGGGAGGGATATACGAGCAGTCCTTC.

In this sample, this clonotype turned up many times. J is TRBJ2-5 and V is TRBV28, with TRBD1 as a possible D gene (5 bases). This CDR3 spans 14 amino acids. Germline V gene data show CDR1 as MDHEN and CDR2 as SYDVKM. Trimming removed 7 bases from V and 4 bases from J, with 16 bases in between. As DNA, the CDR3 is TGTGCCAGCACCACTGTGGGGCGTGGAGAGACCCAGTACTTC. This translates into CASTTVGRGETQYF.

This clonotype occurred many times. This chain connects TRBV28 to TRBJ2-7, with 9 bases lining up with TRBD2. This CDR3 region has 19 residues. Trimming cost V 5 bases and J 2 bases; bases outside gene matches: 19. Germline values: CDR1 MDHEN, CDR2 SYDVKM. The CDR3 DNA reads TGTGCCAGCAGTACCCCTTGGGCCGCGGGGGGGCCGGGCACCTACGAGCAGTACTTC. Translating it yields CASSTPWAAGGPGTYEQYF.

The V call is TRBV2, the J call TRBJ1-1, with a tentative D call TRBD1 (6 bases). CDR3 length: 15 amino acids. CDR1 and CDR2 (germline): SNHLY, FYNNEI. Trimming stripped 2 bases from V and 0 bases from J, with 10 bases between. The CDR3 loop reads CASSESQGMNTEAFF. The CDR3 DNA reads TGTGCCAGCAGTGAATCTCAGGGGATGAACACTGAAGCTTTCTTT.

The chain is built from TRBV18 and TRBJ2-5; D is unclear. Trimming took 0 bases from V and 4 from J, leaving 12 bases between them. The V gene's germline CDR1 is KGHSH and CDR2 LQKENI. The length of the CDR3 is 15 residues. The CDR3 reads CASSPPSEFGETQYF. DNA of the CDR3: TGTGCCAGCTCACCACCGAGTGAATTTGGAGAGACCCAGTACTTC.

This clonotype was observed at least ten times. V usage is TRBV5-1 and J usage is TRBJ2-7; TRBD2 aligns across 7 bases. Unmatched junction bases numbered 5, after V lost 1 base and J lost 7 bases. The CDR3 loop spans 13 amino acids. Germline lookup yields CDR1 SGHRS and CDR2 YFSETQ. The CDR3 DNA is TGCGCCAGCAGCTTGACTAGCGCGGGGGAGCAGTACTTC. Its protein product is CASSLTSAGEQYF.

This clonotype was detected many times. CDR3 loop: CASHGEAGGSEQYF. The CDR3 DNA reads as TGTGCCAGTCATGGAGAAGCGGGAGGAAGCGAGCAGTACTTC. This chain uses TRBV2 with TRBJ2-7; 9 positions agree with TRBD2. The CDR3 extends over 14 amino acids. Germline trimming cut 9 bases from V and 6 bases from J; bases unmatched to any gene: 12. The germline V gene has CDR1 SNHLY and CDR2 FYNNEI.

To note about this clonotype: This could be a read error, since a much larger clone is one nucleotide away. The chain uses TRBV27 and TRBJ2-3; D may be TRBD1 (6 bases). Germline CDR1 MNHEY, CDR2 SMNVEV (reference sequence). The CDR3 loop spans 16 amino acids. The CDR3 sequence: CASSLLQGVPMDTRYF. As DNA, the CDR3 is TGTGCCAGCAGTTTATTACAGGGAGTTCCCATGGATACGCGGTATTTT.